What follows is one TCR beta chain and its context. The antigen remains unidentified. In germline, CDR1 is SGHTA, CDR2 FQGNSA. V lost 5 bases to trimming and J lost 7 bases, with 9 bases between them. This CDR3 spans 12 amino acids. The source of the sample is a study of T cell responses to AZD1222 COVID-19 vaccine. Broader study findings: Unmutated regions of variants are reportedly targeted by nearly half of spike-specific TCRs. Among the donors, most were white British and more were female, and clonal diversity was possibly underestimated. The peak T cell response came first, and repertoires were sampled only after it. Spike-spanning, vaccine-associated CD4 TCRs were dominant at 160-218 and 743-854.

TCRdb's copy holds only in-frame clones and misses some; the assay was immunoSEQ multiplex PCR. The sample holds around 150,000 clones; 91% are singletons and the top ten take under 5.5%. This chain uses TRBV7-2 with TRBJ2-1; perhaps TRBD2 as D (6 bases). The sequences come from peripheral blood, collected on day 0 of AZD1222 vaccination. The sequence was obtained from an adult in good health. The CDR3 region is CASSTAGNEQFF. As DNA, the CDR3 is TGTGCCAGCAGCACCGCGGGGAATGAGCAGTTCTTC.